This T cell receptor beta chain is from a study of blood T cells in healthy people across ages. It was with a sample-barcoded 5' primer and a J-beta primer mix that a second PCR of about 7 to 12 cycles was run. There were at least 2.5 million CDR3-containing paired-end reads obtained from each sample. TCRdb used MiXCR to reprocess the 5' RACE reads, holding one entry per CDR3 protein. The repertoire holds some 900,000 distinct CDR3 sequences, with 45% to 50% as singletons. The donors, all healthy, were Caucasians living in Russia, aged roughly 6 to 90. The V and J ends lost 7 bases and 3 bases, in that order; junction bases with no gene match: 9. The CDR3 totals 14 residues. CDR1 MNHEY and CDR2 SVGEGT come from the germline V gene.

The chain is built from TRBV6-2 or TRBV6-3 and TRBJ2-7; 7 bases agree with TRBD2. The sequence was obtained from a man aged 25 to 45 in good health. What was sequenced was blood. The CDR3 nucleotides are TGTGCCAGCAACAAGGCGGGGGATTTCTACGAGCAGTACTTC. Protein: CASNKAGDFYEQYF.